This T cell receptor (beta chain) was observed in a study of monozygotic twins with inflammatory bowel disease. cDNA for TCRalpha and TCRbeta was amplified by nested PCRs of about 15 then 9 cycles. TCRdb re-called the 5' RACE reads; every CDR3 protein appears as one record, without DNA. This listing includes about 160,000 distinct CDR3 sequences. The CDR3 totals 15 residues. Germline V gene lookup returns CDR1 SGHVS and CDR2 FNYEAQ. The rearrangement uses TRBV7-6 and TRBJ2-5. This clonotype was obtained from a human donor with ulcerative colitis or Crohn's disease, or a healthy co-twin of an affected twin (not recorded which). Sequenced sample: blood. This CDR3 reads CASTDQKIPQETQYF.